Here is one T cell receptor (beta chain) with its context. There is no known antigen for this receptor. Base-call qualities are not available, and no considerably larger clone is one nucleotide away. This sample was taken from a study of control samples from healthy donors and cancer patients (dated by TCRdb to 2018 to 2021). CDR1 and CDR2 were assigned from the germline V gene as SGHTA and FQGNSA. Taken from cysteine to phenylalanine, the CDR3 has 19 residues. Of all the DNA, just the CDR3 is kept, 57 bases in frame from base 1. V drops 3 bases and J drops 4 bases, leaving 22 bases in between. Preparation of the library involved the immunoSEQ multiplex PCR assay. TCRdb re-hosts the immuneACCESS table, in-frame sequences only. Its copies lack some clones; in the studies checked, an unresolved V gene accounts for under half of them, and the cause for the rest is not known. The sample table shows around 150,000 clones, and roughly 90% are seen once. The ten largest clones add up to more than 10% of the sample.

The source of this sequence is a man aged 25-40 years in good health. The V and J genes are TRBV7-2 and TRBJ2-6; a tentative D call is TRBD2 (7 bases match). Source material: blood. The encoded CDR3 is CASSFSASGRGAGANVLTF. The nucleotides are TGTGCCAGCAGCTTTTCGGCTTCAGGTCGGGGGGCCGGGGCCAACGTCCTGACTTTC. The variable domain in full, with residues beyond the CDR3 obtained from the reference TRBV7-2 and TRBJ2-6 genes, is GAGVSQSPSNKVTEKGKDVELRCDPISGHTALYWYRQSLGQGLEFLIYFQGNSAPDKSGLPSDRFSAERTGGSVSTLTIQRTQQEDSAVYLCASSFSASGRGAGANVLTFGAGSRLTVL.